This is a list of T cell receptor beta chains from one sample in a study of blood T cell repertoires in COVID-19. Libraries were prepared by immunoSEQ multiplex PCR; TCRdb keeps only in-frame clonotypes and omits some of them. The sample yields 130,000 or so clones, roughly 91% seen once. Material for sequencing was peripheral blood. The receptors shown here come from a human donor in a cohort sampled during active COVID-19. Each CDR3 is given with its conserved first and last residue. The D gene is left open where the match is weak.

D gene: -; V gene: TRBV5-1; J gene: TRBJ2-1; CDR3 protein: CASSADRPWEQFF
D gene: TRBD1; V gene: TRBV18; J gene: TRBJ1-3; CDR3 protein: CASSLNAVGGRSGNTIYF
D gene: -; V gene: TRBV4-1; J gene: TRBJ2-4; CDR3 protein: CASSQVFGGVLAKNIQYF
D gene: TRBD1; V gene: TRBV6-5; J gene: TRBJ1-5; CDR3 protein: CASRKPGGSNQPQHF
D gene: TRBD2; V gene: TRBV9; J gene: TRBJ2-7; CDR3 protein: CASGSGTSGYEQYF
D gene: -; V gene: TRBV11-2; J gene: TRBJ2-1; CDR3 protein: CASSFGTGAYNEQFF
D gene: TRBD2; V gene: TRBV5-5; J gene: TRBJ2-7; CDR3 protein: CASSLGRTDISGTPHEQYF
D gene: TRBD2; V gene: TRBV15; J gene: TRBJ2-7; CDR3 protein: CATSRAGTSDEQYF
D gene: -; V gene: TRBV5-1; J gene: TRBJ2-3; CDR3 protein: CASSLGQSGTDTQYF
D gene: TRBD2; V gene: TRBV4-1; J gene: TRBJ2-3; CDR3 protein: CASSQEPSGGADTQYF
D gene: -; V gene: TRBV3-1/TRBV3-2; J gene: TRBJ1-1; CDR3 protein: CASGGRGNTEAFF
D gene: TRBD2; V gene: TRBV6-2/TRBV6-3; J gene: TRBJ2-7; CDR3 protein: CASSYDVTSGRAEVDEQYF
D gene: TRBD1; V gene: TRBV5-6; J gene: TRBJ2-5; CDR3 protein: CASSHPGQPQETQYF
D gene: -; V gene: TRBV19; J gene: TRBJ2-1; CDR3 protein: CASSPSGSSYNEQFF
D gene: TRBD2; V gene: TRBV18; J gene: TRBJ2-7; CDR3 protein: CASSQTSGGYEQYF
D gene: -; V gene: TRBV28; J gene: TRBJ2-7; CDR3 protein: CASRPGTGAYEQYF
D gene: -; V gene: TRBV28; J gene: TRBJ2-7; CDR3 protein: CASSGLGVRTYEQYF
D gene: TRBD1; V gene: TRBV27; J gene: TRBJ2-1; CDR3 protein: CASSDRGGSYNEQFF
D gene: TRBD2; V gene: TRBV4-1; J gene: TRBJ2-3; CDR3 protein: CASSLGLAGAGEDTQYF
D gene: -; V gene: TRBV28; J gene: TRBJ2-1; CDR3 protein: CASSLSGGHYNEQFF
D gene: -; V gene: TRBV9; J gene: TRBJ1-6; CDR3 protein: CASSPDSNPSYNSPLHF
D gene: TRBD2; V gene: TRBV7-6; J gene: TRBJ2-2; CDR3 protein: CASSLERGWSGELFF